The 22 T cell receptor beta chains below all came from one sample that was sequenced in a study of OX40 agonist ivuxolimab in advanced cancers. Only in-frame clones appear in the TCRdb table, and some are missing; sequencing was by immunoSEQ multiplex PCR. This sample has under 40,000 clones, with about nine tenths found just once. The sample consisted of CD4+ or CD8+ T cells sorted from blood, taken in a trial of the OX40 agonist ivuxolimab. Receptors originate from an adult with an advanced solid tumor such as melanoma, head and neck, liver or kidney cancer.

The chain uses TRBV2 and TRBJ2-5, with 7 bases fitting TRBD2. The end of the DNA fits TRBJ2-7 better, so the J call may be wrong. The CDR3 extends over 14 amino acids. Germline CDR1 and CDR2: SNHLY and FYNNEI. The CDR3 coding sequence is TGTGCCAGCACCTGGTCGGGGGGCTCCTACGAGCAGTACTTC. Protein: CASTWSGGSYEQYF.

The V and J genes are TRBV7-8 and TRBJ1-1; D not resolved. From germline, CDR1 is SGHVS and CDR2 FQNEAQ. CDR3 size: 13 residues. V was pared by 4 bases and J by 1 base, with 7 bases between. CDR3 region: CASSSRGNTEAFF. CDR3 bases: TGTGCCAGCAGCTCCCGGGGGAACACTGAAGCTTTCTTT.

This chain uses TRBV29-1 with TRBJ1-3, with D hard to call. The CDR3 extends over 13 amino acids. V gave up 5 bases and J gave up 0 bases, with 8 bases separating them. The germline V gene encodes CDR1 SQVTM and CDR2 ANQGSEA. DNA for the CDR3: TGCAGCGTTCAGGACGGCTCTGGAAACACCATATATTTT. It codes for CSVQDGSGNTIYF. The full variable domain, its missing parts supplied by reference TRBV29-1 and TRBJ1-3, is SAVISQKPSRDICQRGTSLTIQCQVDSQVTMMFWYRQQPGQSLTLIATANQGSEATYESGFVIDKFPISRPNLTFSTLTVSNMSPEDSSIYLCSVQDGSGNTIYFGEGSWLTVV.

The CDR3 reads CASSQPRQCDTEAFF. CDR3 DNA sequence: TGCGCCAGCAGTCAACCCCGACAGTGTGACACTGAAGCTTTCTTT. The chain recombines TRBV23-1 with TRBJ1-1; perhaps TRBD1 as D (5 bases). TRBV23-1 qualifies as an ORF whose function is uncertain. V lost 2 bases and J lost 3, with 13 bases in between. The CDR3 extends over 15 amino acids.

The gene calls are TRBV5-4 and TRBJ1-3; D perhaps matches TRBD1 (6 bases). Germline V lookup: CDR1 SGHNT, CDR2 YYREEE (reference sequence). V was cut by 2 bases and J by 4 bases, with 7 bases left in between. The CDR3 is 13 residues long. CDR3 amino acids: CASSFQGGNTIYF. The CDR3, as DNA: TGTGCCAGCAGCTTCCAGGGGGGAAACACCATATATTTT. The full variable domain, in which reference TRBV5-4 and TRBJ1-3 provide the parts outside the CDR3, is ETGVTQSPTHLIKTRGQQVTLRCSSQSGHNTVSWYQQALGQGPQFIFQYYREEENGRGNFPPRFSGLQFPNYSSELNVNALELDDSALYLCASSFQGGNTIYFGEGSWLTVV.

This clone occurred once. The chain combines TRBV2 with TRBJ2-7; D gene unclear. The CDR3 consists of 16 residues. Trimming left V 8 bases short and J 4 bases short, with 24 bases between. Germline V gene sequence: CDR1 SNHLY, CDR2 FYNNEI. The CDR3 bases are TGTGCCAGCTCCAAACAACGCCAAGCGAATCCGTACGAGCAGTACTTC. Translating gives CASSKQRQANPYEQYF.

The chain uses TRBV7-8 and TRBJ1-2; D perhaps matches TRBD1 (6 bases). Between the trimmed V and J ends, which lost 5 bases and 6 bases, there was a span of 13 bases. CDR3 length: 13 residues. Germline assignment: CDR1 SGHVS and CDR2 FQNEAQ. The CDR3 protein is CASSPVGADGYTF. The CDR3 bases are TGTGCCAGCAGCCCGGTGGGGGCAGATGGCTACACCTTC.

This chain uses TRBV9 with TRBJ1-2; D is undetermined. Germline V lookup: CDR1 SGDLS, CDR2 YYNGEE. The CDR3 runs 12 residues. Trimming removed 3 bases from V and 6 bases from J, with 9 bases in between. The DNA of the CDR3 is TGTGCCAGCAGCGAGGCGCCGGATGGCTACACCTTC. It codes for CASSEAPDGYTF.

The chain combines TRBV29-1 with TRBJ1-5; perhaps TRBD1 as D (6 bases). The V and J ends lost 3 bases and 4 bases respectively, with 34 bases between them. CDR3 length equals 21 residues. Germline CDR1 reads SQVTM; CDR2 reads ANQGSEA. The CDR3 reads CSVEGESAATGYVRENQPQHF. CDR3 sequence (DNA): TGCAGCGTTGAGGGGGAGTCAGCCGCTACAGGGTATGTTCGAGAAAATCAGCCCCAGCATTTT.

The V and J genes are TRBV27 and TRBJ2-5; TRBD2 is a possible D gene (6 bases). Germline V gives CDR1 MNHEY, CDR2 SMNVEV (reference sequence). The CDR3 has 14 amino acids. V dropped 7 bases and J dropped 9 bases, with 21 bases sitting between them. The CDR3 region is CASTSRSGVSPQYF. CDR3 bases: TGTGCCAGCACTTCCCGTTCGGGAGTTAGCCCCCAGTACTTC.

The chain couples TRBV27 to TRBJ1-2; weak D call: TRBD1 (6 bases). V was pared by 3 bases and J by 11 bases, with 16 bases between. Germline values: CDR1 MNHEY, CDR2 SMNVEV (reference sequence). The CDR3 loop spans 13 amino acids. CDR3 loop: CASSLAGVRGYTF. The CDR3, as DNA: TGTGCCAGCAGTTTGGCAGGGGTCCGCGGTTACACCTTC.

The J gene is TRBJ2-6, the V gene TRBV7-7, with TRBD1 identical over 7 bases. Germline CDR1 and CDR2: SSHAT and FNYEAQ (reference sequence). There are 13 residues in the CDR3. Here the CDR3 reads CATQGSGANVLTF. In DNA, the CDR3 is TGTGCTACACAGGGGTCTGGGGCCAACGTCCTGACTTTC. Combining the CDR3 with reference TRBV7-7 and TRBJ2-6 gives the whole variable domain GAGVSQSPRYKVTKRGQDVTLRCDPISSHATLYWYQQALGQGPEFLTYFNYEAQPDKSGLPSDRFSAERPEGSISTLTIQRTEQRDSAMYRCATQGSGANVLTFGAGSRLTVL.

The CDR3 sequence: CASTHYYTEAFF. The CDR3 region has the DNA TGTGCCAGTACCCACTACTACACTGAAGCTTTCTTT. The genes are TRBV19 and TRBJ1-1; unclear D gene. Germline V gene data show CDR1 as LNHDA and CDR2 as SQIVND (reference sequence). The CDR3 length is 12 residues. V dropped 7 bases and J dropped 3 bases, with 9 bases sitting between them. The full variable domain, its missing parts supplied by reference TRBV19 and TRBJ1-1, is DGGITQSPKYLFRKEGQNVTLSCEQNLNHDAMYWYRQDPGQGLRLIYYSQIVNDFQKGDIAEGYSVSREKKESFPLTVTSAQKNPTAFYLCASTHYYTEAFFGQGTRLTVV.

This clone was picked up a small number of times. The gene calls are TRBV21-1 and TRBJ2-3; TRBD2 reflects the table's D call only, with no check against the DNA. TRBV21-1 is annotated as a pseudogene. CDR3 size: 15 residues. The CDR3, as DNA: TGTGCCAGCATCGGGATGGGGAGCCGCACAGATACGCAGTATTTT. Protein sequence: CASIGMGSRTDTQYF.

This clone was seen just once. This chain links TRBV19 with TRBJ2-7; a weak D match, TRBD1 (5 bases). CDR1 and CDR2 from the germline V gene are LNHDA and SQIVND (reference sequence). The CDR3 is 14 residues long. V lost 4 bases and J lost 3, with 13 bases in between. The CDR3 protein is CASSKSAGRYEQYF. The CDR3 DNA sequence: TGTGCCAGTAGTAAATCTGCAGGGCGCTACGAGCAGTACTTC.

This clone was counted once. The V gene is TRBV7-3, the J gene TRBJ2-1, with D possibly called TRBD1 or TRBD2 (5 bases each). The CDR3 spans 12 residues. CDR1 is SGHTA and CDR2 is FQGTGA in the germline V gene. The ends were cut back, 0 bases at V and 8 bases at J, with 5 bases in the middle. CDR3 bases: TGTGCCAGCAGCTTAACGGGGGATGAGCAGTTCTTC. Amino acid sequence: CASSLTGDEQFF.

This clone showed up just once. This rearrangement joins TRBV10-1 to TRBJ2-2; D remains ambiguous. Germline V gives CDR1 WNHNN, CDR2 SYGVQD (reference sequence). The CDR3 covers 15 residues. V lost 5 bases and J 1 base, leaving 11 bases between the germline ends. CDR3 in amino acids: CASSRHSENTGELFF. DNA for the CDR3: TGCGCCAGCAGTAGGCACAGCGAGAACACCGGGGAGCTGTTTTTT.

This clone was seen a single time. V is TRBV18 and J is TRBJ2-3, with D hard to call. Trimming shortened V by 6 bases and J by 0 bases, and 7 bases separated the two germline ends. This CDR3 spans 13 amino acids. Germline assignment: CDR1 KGHSH and CDR2 LQKENI. CDR3 sequence reads: CASSPISTDTQYF. Here the CDR3 DNA reads TGTGCCAGCTCTCCTATTAGCACAGATACGCAGTATTTT.

This clone has only one observation. V and J are TRBV27 and TRBJ1-1; no clear D. V lost 0 bases, J lost 7 bases, and 9 bases lay in between. The CDR3 loop spans 13 amino acids. The germline V gene has CDR1 MNHEY and CDR2 SMNVEV (reference sequence). For the CDR3, the DNA is TGTGCCAGCAGTTTATCGACCGTTAATGAAGCTTTCTTT. Protein product: CASSLSTVNEAFF.

Here the CDR3 reads CASSLEMAGVPYNEQFF. DNA of the CDR3: TGCGCCAGCAGCTTGGAGATGGCAGGAGTCCCCTACAATGAGCAGTTCTTC. The gene calls are TRBV5-1 and TRBJ2-1, with no clear D. The CDR3 spans 17 residues. Trimming removed 0 bases at V and 2 bases at J, with 15 bases between. The germline V gene encodes CDR1 SGHRS and CDR2 YFSETQ.

The rearrangement joins TRBV6-1 to TRBJ2-7, with unresolved D. This CDR3 has 12 residues. V lost 3 bases to trimming and J lost 6 bases, with 9 bases between them. Germline-derived CDR1 and CDR2 are MNHNS and SASEGT. The chain's CDR3 is CASSDYLGEQYF. The CDR3 coding sequence is TGTGCCAGCAGTGATTATCTAGGCGAGCAGTACTTC.

V and J are TRBV7-3 and TRBJ1-1; D is unresolved. The germline V and J ends were trimmed by 3 bases and 2 bases, with 7 bases remaining between them. Germline CDR1 is SGHTA and CDR2 is FQGTGA. CDR3 size: 13 residues. CDR3 sequence reads: CASSFTSNTEAFF. Written as DNA, the CDR3 is TGTGCCAGCAGCTTTACGTCAAACACTGAAGCTTTCTTT.